This paragraph covers one TCR beta chain sequence. Its antigen target is currently unknown. No much larger clonotype is one base removed from it; base qualities were not supplied. Receptor libraries were prepared by the immunoSEQ multiplex PCR assay. A mixture of 60 forward primers for TCR Vbeta segments and 13 reverse primers for TCR Jbeta segments was used in the multiplex PCR. The CDR3 region of rearranged TCR beta genes was amplified from genomic DNA with a multiplex PCR assay. On the Illumina HiSeq System, the amplified TCR beta libraries were sequenced as 87-base-pair reads. The authors' analysis ran thus. Across the 500 to 700 repertoires, a later analysis counted around 80 million unique TCR beta chains, around 11 million of which were shared by at least two donors. To remove PCR and sequencing errors, raw reads were error-corrected and collapsed into unique sequences using a nearest-neighbor algorithm that merged closely related sequences. Alignment of CDR3 sequences to IMGT reference sequences was used to assign V, D and J gene segments. Each retained sequence needed at least a six-nucleotide match to both a V gene segment and a J gene segment. Rearrangements were called productive when the CDR3 lacked stop codons and stayed in frame with V and J; all others were non-productive. Following IMGT convention, CDR3 was defined as the stretch from the second conserved V-encoded cysteine to the conserved J-encoded phenylalanine. The earlier analysis of about 610 of the donors excluded sequences that lacked an unambiguous match to a single V gene segment. An earlier analysis of 587 of the donors classified V segments as functional when productive rearrangements were above 56.7% and as segregating when the standard deviation between donors was above 5%. To diagnose cytomegalovirus status from the catalog of TCR beta chain sequences, a statistical classification framework was built. In a later analysis, TCR nucleotide sequences were compared against IMGT/GENE-DB human TR gene sequences so that V and J genes could be assigned. A later analysis assigned CDR3 sequences and most-parsimonious VDJ recombination scenarios with the TCRdist pipeline. A later analysis defined each TCR beta chain by its CDR3 amino acid sequence plus V-gene family, and excluded reads lacking a unique V-gene family. As a way to deal with suspected cross-contamination and a sequencing artifact, a later analysis dropped 450 to 700 nucleotide sequences that were highly shared and had low generation probability. For each public chain, a later analysis derived a clonal expansion index from normalized ranks of inferred template counts within each repertoire. In a later analysis, generation probabilities were computed with a VDJ recombination model fitted to out-of-frame rearrangements, and the resulting probabilities were checked against IGoR. In a later analysis, TCR-TCR, TCR-HLA and TCR-CMV co-occurrence was scored with hypergeometric tests, and a repertoire-size bias correction was applied to TCR pairs. A later analysis estimated false discovery rates by permuting HLA or CMV assignments 20 times. In a later analysis, co-occurring TCRs were grouped using DBSCAN, and TCRdist sequence similarity was added for clustering within HLA-allele-positive subsets. Repertoires with fewer than 30,000 or more than 120,000 public chains, plus five repertoires with anomalous nucleotide sharing, were excluded from co-occurrence clustering. The clones in this table, taken by TCRdb from immuneACCESS, are in-frame only. Not every clone is retained; where verified, under half of the shortfall comes from an unresolved V gene, and the cause of the rest is unknown. V and J calls and clone size are as listed in that table; D and trimming were resolved from the DNA. The sample yields over 200,000 clones; 85% to 90% were counted once. The ten largest make up roughly 1.3% of the sample.

This sample was included in a study of cytomegalovirus exposure and HLA in healthy donors (dated by TCRdb to the late 2010s). About the study as a whole: An earlier analysis of more than 550 of the donors reported approximately 260 Gb of sequence data and 117 million unique TCR beta sequences obtained from around 190 million T cells. About 280 gigabases of sequencing data and roughly 81 million unique TCR sequences made up an early release that covered 640 HLA-typed donors. To predict cytomegalovirus infection status, the study brought together high-throughput TCR immunosequencing, statistical association of individual TCRs with disease status, and machine learning. All discovery cohort repertoires had been generated on a single sequencing platform. Besides the first cohort of approximately 670 subjects, a separate validation cohort made up of over 100 different subjects was used. Class I and class II HLA loci were covered by the typing at four-digit resolution. Among about 360 genotyped donors of the cohort, an average of approximately 230,000 unique TCR beta nucleotide sequences were sequenced per donor, roughly 18% of them non-productive. The study aimed to test whether cataloging public T cell receptors could reveal signatures of past pathogen exposure. The genetic ancestry cluster associated with self-reported Caucasian donors included about 84% of the roughly 360 genotyped donors. Because of strong linkage in the cohort, four to six DR-DQ haplotypes were treated as single units for association and clustering. Using immunosequencing, the study profiled T cell repertoires from around 680 subjects and related those repertoires to cytomegalovirus serostatus. Genome-wide SNP genotypes for about 65% of the 666 donors were used in a later genetic analysis, which treated that subset as a discovery cohort. A later analysis re-analyzed previously published TCR beta repertoires from roughly 690 donors and added high-resolution HLA genotyping to study TCR occurrence patterns. An earlier analysis of approximately 580 of the donors used high-throughput TCR beta sequencing to judge whether each TCR beta V gene segment behaved as functional or pseudogenic. In the later analysis, no new phenotypic data were used to find candidate immune exposures; instead, reliance was placed on TCR beta sequences and their occurrence across donors. Typing coverage differed by locus: A, B, C, DRB1 and DQB1 were typed in roughly 620-640 donors, DQA1 in 500 to 550, DPA1 in some 570, and DPB1 in roughly 450. Donor age, sex, ethnicity and CMV serostatus were collected together with the repertoire data. Overall study results and their limits: In vitro tests confirmed that three of the cytomegalovirus-associated TCR beta chains recognize cytomegalovirus antigens. Across donors, most TCR sequences were observed very rarely, whereas some public TCRs were present in many individuals. According to the authors, the approach could potentially be generalized to other disease states and immunological phenotypes. The cohort was sequenced for TCR beta chains only, and without alpha or paired-chain data the features that could be detected were limited. Broadly in line with IMGT annotations, most TCR beta V segments showed up in productive rearrangements about 87% or about 30% of the time in an earlier analysis of 450 to 750 of the donors. Correlated functional status among segregating V segments might be attributable to linkage disequilibrium, but an unknown experimental factor could not be ruled out. According to a later analysis, parvovirus B19, influenza, CMV and Epstein-Barr virus appeared linked to several top co-occurrence clusters. A later genetic analysis reported fewer N-insertions in productive TCRs among donors in an Asian-associated ancestry cluster than the roughly 700-donor mean. The sequencing pipeline was judged likely to have produced a cluster of highly shared sequence variants as a technical artifact. Sequencing depth was assumed to be roughly uniform across donors in the presence/absence analyses, though that assumption may not hold. In a later analysis, most CMV-associated TCR beta chains were found to appear HLA-restricted, with HLA associations seemingly driven largely by CMV exposure. At a false discovery rate of 0.05, a later analysis linked approximately 18,000 TCR beta sequences to specific HLA alleles. The only immune exposure information available for the cohort was CMV serostatus. The study listed 150 to 200 TCR beta chains as associated with cytomegalovirus. According to a later analysis, TCR association rates differed among HLA loci, with DRB1 alleles showing the most associated TCRs and HLA-C alleles showing the fewest. Seventeen rarely observed V segments, including chromosome 9 orphons, were excluded from the earlier analysis of about 500 of the donors because counts were too low. Because the 87-base-pair reads could not distinguish some IMGT-functional V segments, including TRBV6-2 and TRBV6-3, those segments were excluded. Because some donors lacked HLA typing at each locus, the association tests relied only on the typed subset. Compared with equally common non-associated chains, HLA-associated TCR beta chains in a later analysis were more clonally expanded and had lower generation probabilities. In a later genetic analysis, a missense DCLRE1C variant was associated with V-gene and J-gene trimming of TCR beta chains, and the association was replicated in an independent cohort. In both the original and validation cohorts, the classifier was reported to diagnose cytomegalovirus status with high specificity and sensitivity. When HLA alleles, especially DR and DQ, strongly co-occurred, TCR associations were difficult to assign to individual alleles. A further reported finding was that TCR beta sequences accurately predicted the HLA-A and HLA-B alleles for most subjects in the first cohort.

The cohort comprised fewer than 750 healthy bone marrow donors. At the time of sampling, all cohort members were nominally healthy, though unrecorded immune exposures were likely present. Of the 690 or so cohort members, around 290 had a positive CMV serostatus and 352 had a negative one, while no CMV serostatus was recorded for the donor. A peripheral blood sample was provided by each donor, and peripheral blood mononuclear cells were used for TCR beta sequencing. Genomic DNA was extracted from the blood cell samples with the Qiagen DNeasy Blood Extraction Kit. The germline V gene (reference sequence) yields SEHNR for CDR1 and FQNEAQ for CDR2. V is clipped by 5 bases and J by 7 bases, and the sequence between their germline boundaries is 15 bases long. The CDR3 runs 14 amino acids, cysteine and phenylalanine included. Only the CDR3 DNA is retained, 42 bases long and in frame from the first base.

The sequence links TRBV7-9 to TRBJ2-4; a tentative D match to TRBD2 spans 6 bases. Input material: PBMCs. This TCR derives from a human donor in good health. The sequenced DNA is TGTGCCAGCAGCCTAACCGACCGGGGGAACATTCAGTACTTC. This yields the protein CASSLTDRGNIQYF.